The entry that follows covers one T cell receptor beta chain sequence. In the original workflow: How many nucleated cells were present was estimated from reference gene primer amplification. Method: immunoSEQ multiplex PCR; TCRdb's copy keeps in-frame clones and lacks some. For V, J and clone size, that table is used; D and trimming come from the DNA. The sample consists of roughly 160,000 clones, 90% of them appearing once. The sample originates from a study of blood T cell repertoires in COVID-19. About the study: The cDNA or gDNA used as material had been derived from T cells, B-cell-depleted T cells, or PBMCs.

Per the germline V gene, CDR1 is SGHTA and CDR2 is FQGTGA. Trimming shortened V by 1 base and J by 3 bases, and 15 bases separated the two germline ends. This CDR3 has 16 residues. The source is a man aged 50 to 60 with acute or convalescent COVID-19. The sample comprised peripheral blood. The chain carries TRBV7-3 and TRBJ1-2; D gene ambiguous. Here the CDR3 reads CASSLKEGGLDYGYTF. The CDR3 DNA is TGTGCCAGCAGCTTAAAGGAGGGAGGTTTGGACTATGGCTACACCTTC.